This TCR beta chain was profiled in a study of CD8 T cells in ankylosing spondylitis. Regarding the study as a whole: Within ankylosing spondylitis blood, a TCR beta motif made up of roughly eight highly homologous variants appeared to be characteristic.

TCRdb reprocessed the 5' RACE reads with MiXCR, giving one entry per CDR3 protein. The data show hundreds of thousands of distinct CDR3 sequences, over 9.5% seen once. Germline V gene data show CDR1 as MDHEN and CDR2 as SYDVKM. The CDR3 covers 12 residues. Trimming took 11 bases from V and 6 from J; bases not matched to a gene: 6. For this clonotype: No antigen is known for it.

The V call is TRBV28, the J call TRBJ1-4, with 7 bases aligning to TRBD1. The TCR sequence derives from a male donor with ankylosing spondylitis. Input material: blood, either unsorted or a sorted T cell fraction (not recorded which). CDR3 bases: TGTGCCTGCAACAGGGGAGATGAAAAACTGTTTTTT. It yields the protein CACNRGDEKLFF.